The TCR beta chain described here comes from a study of T cell repertoires in cytomegalovirus infection. Looked up from germline, CDR1 is LGHNA and CDR2 is YSLEER. The CDR3 spans 16 residues. V was cut by 0 bases and J by 0 bases, with 9 bases left in between. TCRdb re-derived calls from the reads in MiXCR, one entry per CDR3 protein. Found here are approximately 390,000 distinct CDR3 sequences, roughly 34% of them singletons; the top ten hold about 13%. This clonotype appeared a few times. Its antigen is not identified. The chain is built from TRBV4-3 and TRBJ2-1, with D unresolved. Sequencing used cultured PBMCs, obtained from culture after CMV antigen stimulation. The sequence was obtained from a human donor in good health (CMV status not recorded). Some clones in this sample may be carry-over from other donors' samples. CDR3 in DNA: TGCGCCAGCAGCCAAGAAGGCGAAAGCTCCTACAATGAGCAGTTCTTC. It codes for CASSQEGESSYNEQFF.